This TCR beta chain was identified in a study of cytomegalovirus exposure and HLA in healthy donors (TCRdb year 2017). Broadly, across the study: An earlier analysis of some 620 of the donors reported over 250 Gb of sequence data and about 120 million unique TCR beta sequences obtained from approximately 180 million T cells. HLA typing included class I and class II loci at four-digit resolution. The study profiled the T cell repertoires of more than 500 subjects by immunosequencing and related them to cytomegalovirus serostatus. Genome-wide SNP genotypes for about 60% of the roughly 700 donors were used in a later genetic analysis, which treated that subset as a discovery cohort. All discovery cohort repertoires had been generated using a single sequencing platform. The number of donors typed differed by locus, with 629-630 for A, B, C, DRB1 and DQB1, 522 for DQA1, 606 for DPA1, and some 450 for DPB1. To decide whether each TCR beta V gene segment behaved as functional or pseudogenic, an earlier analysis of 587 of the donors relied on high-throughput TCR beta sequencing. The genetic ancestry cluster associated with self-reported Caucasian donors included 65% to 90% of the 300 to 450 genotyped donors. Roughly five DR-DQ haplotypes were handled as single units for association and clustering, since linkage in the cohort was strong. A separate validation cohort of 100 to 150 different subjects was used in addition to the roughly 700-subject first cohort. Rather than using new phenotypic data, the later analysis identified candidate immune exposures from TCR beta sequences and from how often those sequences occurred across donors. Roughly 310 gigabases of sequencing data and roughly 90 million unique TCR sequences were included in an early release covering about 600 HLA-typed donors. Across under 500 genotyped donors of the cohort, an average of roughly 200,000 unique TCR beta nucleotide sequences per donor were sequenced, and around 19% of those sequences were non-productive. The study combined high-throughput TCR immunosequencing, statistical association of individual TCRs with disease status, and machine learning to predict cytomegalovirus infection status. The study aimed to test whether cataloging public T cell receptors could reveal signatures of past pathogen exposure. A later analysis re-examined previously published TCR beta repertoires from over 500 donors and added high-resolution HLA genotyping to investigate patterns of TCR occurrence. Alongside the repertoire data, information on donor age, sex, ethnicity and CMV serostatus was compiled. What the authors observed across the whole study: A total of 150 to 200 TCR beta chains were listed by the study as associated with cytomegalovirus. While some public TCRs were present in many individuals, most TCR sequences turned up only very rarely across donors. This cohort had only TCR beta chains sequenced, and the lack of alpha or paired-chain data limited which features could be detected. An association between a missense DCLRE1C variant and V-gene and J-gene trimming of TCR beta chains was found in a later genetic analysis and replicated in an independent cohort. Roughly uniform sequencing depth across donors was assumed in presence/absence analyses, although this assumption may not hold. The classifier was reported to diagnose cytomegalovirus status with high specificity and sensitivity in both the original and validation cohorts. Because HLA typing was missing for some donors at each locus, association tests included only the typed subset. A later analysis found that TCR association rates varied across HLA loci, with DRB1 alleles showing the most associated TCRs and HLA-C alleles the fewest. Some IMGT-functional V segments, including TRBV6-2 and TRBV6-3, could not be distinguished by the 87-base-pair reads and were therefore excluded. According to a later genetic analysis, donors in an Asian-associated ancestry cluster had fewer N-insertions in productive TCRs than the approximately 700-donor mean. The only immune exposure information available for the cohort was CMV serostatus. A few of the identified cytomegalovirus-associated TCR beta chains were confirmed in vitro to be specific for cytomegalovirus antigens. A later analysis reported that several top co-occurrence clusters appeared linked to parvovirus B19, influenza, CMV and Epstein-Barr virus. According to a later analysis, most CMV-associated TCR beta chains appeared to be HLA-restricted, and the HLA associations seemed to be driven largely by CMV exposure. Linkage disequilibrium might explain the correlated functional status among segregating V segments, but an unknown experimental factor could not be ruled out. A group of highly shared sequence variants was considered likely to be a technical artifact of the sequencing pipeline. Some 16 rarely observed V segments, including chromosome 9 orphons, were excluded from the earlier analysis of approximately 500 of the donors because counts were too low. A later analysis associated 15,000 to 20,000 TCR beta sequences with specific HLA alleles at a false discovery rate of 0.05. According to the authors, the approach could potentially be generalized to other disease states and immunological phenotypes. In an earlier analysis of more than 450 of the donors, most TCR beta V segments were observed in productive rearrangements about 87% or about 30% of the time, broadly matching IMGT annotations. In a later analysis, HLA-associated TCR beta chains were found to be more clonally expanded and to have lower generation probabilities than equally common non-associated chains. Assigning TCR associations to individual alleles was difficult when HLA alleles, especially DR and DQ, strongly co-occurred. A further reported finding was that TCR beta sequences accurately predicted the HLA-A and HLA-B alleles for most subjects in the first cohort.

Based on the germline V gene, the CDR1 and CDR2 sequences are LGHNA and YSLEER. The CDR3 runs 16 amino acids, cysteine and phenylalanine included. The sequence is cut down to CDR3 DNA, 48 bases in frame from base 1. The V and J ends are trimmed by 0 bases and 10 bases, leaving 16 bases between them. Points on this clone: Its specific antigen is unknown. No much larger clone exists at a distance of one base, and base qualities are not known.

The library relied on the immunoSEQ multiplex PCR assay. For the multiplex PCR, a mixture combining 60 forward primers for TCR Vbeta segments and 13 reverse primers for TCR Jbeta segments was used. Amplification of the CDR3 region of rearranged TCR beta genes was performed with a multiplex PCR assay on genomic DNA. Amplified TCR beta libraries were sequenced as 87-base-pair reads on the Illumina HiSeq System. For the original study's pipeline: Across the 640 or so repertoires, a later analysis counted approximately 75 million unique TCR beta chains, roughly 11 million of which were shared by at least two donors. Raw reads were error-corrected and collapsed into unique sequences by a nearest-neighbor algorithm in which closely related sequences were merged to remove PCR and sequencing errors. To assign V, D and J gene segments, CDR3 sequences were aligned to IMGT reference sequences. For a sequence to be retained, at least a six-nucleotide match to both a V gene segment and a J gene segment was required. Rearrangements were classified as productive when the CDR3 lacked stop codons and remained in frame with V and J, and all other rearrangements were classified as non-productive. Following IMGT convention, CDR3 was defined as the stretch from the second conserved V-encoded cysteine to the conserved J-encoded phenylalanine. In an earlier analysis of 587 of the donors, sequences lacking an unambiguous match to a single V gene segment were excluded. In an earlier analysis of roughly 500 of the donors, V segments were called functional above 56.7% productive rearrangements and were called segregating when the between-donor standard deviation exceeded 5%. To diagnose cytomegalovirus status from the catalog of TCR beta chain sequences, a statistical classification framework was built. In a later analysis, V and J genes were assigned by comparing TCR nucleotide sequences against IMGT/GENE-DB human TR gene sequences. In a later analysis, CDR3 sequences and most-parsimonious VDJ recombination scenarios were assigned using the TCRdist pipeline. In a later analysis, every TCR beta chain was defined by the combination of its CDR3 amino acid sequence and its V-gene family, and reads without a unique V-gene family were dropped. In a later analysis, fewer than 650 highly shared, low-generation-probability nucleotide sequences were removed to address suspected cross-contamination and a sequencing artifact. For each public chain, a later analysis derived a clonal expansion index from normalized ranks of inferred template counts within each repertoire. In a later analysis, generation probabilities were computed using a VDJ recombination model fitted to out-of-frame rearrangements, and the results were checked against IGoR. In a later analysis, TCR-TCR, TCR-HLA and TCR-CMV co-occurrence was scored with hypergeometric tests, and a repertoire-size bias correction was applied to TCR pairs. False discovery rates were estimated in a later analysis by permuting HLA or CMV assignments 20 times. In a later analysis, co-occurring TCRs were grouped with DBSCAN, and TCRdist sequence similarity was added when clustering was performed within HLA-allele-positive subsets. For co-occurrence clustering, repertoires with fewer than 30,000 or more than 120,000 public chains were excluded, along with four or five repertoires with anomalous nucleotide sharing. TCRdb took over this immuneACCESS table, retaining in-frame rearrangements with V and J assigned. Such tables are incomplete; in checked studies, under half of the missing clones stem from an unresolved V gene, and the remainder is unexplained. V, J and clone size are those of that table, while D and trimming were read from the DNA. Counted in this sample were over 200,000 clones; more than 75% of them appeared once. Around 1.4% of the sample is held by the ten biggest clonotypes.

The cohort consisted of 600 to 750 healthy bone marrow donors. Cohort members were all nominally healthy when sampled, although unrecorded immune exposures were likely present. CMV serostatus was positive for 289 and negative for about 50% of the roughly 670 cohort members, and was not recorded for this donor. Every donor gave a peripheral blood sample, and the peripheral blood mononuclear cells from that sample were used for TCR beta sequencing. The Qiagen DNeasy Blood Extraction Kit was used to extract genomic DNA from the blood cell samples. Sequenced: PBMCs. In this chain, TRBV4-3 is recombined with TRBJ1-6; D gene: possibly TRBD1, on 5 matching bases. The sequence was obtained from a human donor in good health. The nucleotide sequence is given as TGCGCCAGCAGCCAAGATCGGTTGCAGGGCTACTCACCCCTCCACTTT. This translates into CASSQDRLQGYSPLHF.